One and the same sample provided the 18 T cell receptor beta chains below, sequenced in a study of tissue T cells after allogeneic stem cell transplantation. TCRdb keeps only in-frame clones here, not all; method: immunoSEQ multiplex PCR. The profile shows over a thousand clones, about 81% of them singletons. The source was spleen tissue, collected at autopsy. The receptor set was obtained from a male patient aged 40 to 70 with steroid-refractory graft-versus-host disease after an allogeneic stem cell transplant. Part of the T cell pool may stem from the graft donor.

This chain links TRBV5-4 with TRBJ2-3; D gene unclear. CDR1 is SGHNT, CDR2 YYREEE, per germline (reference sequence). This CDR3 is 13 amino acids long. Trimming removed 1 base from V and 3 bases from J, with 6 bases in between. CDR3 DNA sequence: TGTGCCAGCAGCTTGTCCGGGACAGATACGCAGTATTTT. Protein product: CASSLSGTDTQYF.

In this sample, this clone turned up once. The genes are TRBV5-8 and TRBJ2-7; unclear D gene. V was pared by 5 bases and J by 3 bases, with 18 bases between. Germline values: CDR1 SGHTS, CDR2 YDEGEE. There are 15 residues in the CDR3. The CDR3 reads CASRPTGSPYYEQYF. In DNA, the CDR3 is TGTGCCAGCAGACCAACCGGGTCTCCCTACTACGAGCAGTACTTC. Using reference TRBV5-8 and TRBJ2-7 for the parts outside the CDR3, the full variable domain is EAGVTQSPTHLIKTRGQQATLRCSPISGHTSVYWYQQALGLGLQFLLWYDEGEERNRGNFPPRFSGRQFPNYSSELNVNALELEDSALYLCASRPTGSPYYEQYFGPGTRLTVT.

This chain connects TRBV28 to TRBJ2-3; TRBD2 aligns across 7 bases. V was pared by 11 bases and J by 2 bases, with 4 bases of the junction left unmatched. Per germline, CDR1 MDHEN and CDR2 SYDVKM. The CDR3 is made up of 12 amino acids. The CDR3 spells CALGGTTDTQYF. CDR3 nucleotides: TGTGCCTTGGGGGGGACCACAGATACGCAGTATTTT.

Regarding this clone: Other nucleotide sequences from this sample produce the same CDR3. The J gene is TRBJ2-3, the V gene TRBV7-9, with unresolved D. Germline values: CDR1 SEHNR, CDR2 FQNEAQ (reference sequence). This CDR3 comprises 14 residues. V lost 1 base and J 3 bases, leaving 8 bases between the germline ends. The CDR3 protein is CASSLVDGTDTQYF. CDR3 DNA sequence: TGTGCCAGCAGCTTAGTGGACGGGACAGATACGCAGTATTTT.

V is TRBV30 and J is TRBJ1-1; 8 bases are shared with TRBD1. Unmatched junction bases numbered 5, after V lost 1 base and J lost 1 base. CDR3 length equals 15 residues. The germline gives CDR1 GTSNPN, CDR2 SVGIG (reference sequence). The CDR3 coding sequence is TGTGCCTGGAGTGCTTGGACAGGGAGGAACACTGAAGCTTTCTTT. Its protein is CAWSAWTGRNTEAFF.

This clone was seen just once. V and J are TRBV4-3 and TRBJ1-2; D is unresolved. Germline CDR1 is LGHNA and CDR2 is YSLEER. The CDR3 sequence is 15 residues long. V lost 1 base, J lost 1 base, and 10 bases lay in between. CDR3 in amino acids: CASSQAESHNYGYTF. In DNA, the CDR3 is TGCGCCAGCAGCCAAGCGGAGAGCCATAACTATGGCTACACCTTC.

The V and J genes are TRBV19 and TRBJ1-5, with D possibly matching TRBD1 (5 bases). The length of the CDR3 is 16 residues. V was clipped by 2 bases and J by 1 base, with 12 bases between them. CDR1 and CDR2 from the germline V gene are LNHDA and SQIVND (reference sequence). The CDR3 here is CASSIFGGKSNQPQHF. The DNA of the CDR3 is TGTGCCAGTAGTATATTCGGGGGGAAGAGCAATCAGCCCCAGCATTTT.

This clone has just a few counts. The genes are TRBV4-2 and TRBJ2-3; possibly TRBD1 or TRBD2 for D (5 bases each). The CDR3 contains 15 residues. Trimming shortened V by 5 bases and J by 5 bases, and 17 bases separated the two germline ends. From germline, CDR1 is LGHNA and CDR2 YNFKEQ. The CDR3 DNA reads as TGTGCCAGCAGCGAGGGGCAGGCACGCGTAGATACGCAGTATTTT. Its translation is CASSEGQARVDTQYF.

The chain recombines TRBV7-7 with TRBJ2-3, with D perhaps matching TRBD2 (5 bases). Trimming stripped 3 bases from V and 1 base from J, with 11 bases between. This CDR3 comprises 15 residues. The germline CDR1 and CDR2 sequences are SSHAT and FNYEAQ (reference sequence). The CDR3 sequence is CASSFRGLGTDTQYF. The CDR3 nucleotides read TGTGCCAGCAGCTTTAGAGGGCTTGGCACAGATACGCAGTATTTT.

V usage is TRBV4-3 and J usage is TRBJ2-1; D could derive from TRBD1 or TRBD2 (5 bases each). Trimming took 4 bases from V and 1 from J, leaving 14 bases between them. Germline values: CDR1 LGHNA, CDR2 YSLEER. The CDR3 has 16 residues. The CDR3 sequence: CASSRAGTISYNEQFF. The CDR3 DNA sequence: TGCGCCAGCAGCCGGGCAGGGACGATATCCTACAATGAGCAGTTCTTC.

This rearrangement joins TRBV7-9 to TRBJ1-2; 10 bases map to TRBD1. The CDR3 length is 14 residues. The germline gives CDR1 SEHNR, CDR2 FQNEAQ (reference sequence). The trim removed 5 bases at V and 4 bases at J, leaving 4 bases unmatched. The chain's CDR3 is CASSPTGGAYGYTF. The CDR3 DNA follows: TGTGCCAGCAGCCCGACAGGGGGCGCCTATGGCTACACCTTC.

This CDR3 reads CASSVAPLAGGLTDTQYF. The DNA for the CDR3 is TGTGCCAGCAGCGTAGCCCCCTTAGCGGGGGGCCTCACAGATACGCAGTATTTT. This sequence joins TRBV9 and TRBJ2-3, with TRBD2 matching over 10 bases. The germline V gene encodes CDR1 SGDLS and CDR2 YYNGEE. The CDR3 has 18 residues. The ends lost 0 bases at V and 2 bases at J; junction bases unmatched: 9.

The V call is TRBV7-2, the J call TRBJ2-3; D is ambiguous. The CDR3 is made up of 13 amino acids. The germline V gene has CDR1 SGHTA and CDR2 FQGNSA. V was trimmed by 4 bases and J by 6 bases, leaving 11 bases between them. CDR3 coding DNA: TGTGCCAGCAGCTCCCCTACGTGGGATACGCAGTATTTT. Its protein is CASSSPTWDTQYF.

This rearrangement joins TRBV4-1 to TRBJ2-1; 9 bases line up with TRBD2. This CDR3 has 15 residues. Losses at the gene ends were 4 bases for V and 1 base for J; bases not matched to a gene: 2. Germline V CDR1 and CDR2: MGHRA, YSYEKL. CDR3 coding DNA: TGCGCCAGCAGCCCTAGCGGGGTTTCCTACAATGAGCAGTTCTTC. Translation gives CASSPSGVSYNEQFF.

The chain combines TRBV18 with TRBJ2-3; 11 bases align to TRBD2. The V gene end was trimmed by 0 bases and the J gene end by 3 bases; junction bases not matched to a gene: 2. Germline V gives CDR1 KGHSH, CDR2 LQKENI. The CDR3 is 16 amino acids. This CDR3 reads CASSPPPSGGTDTQYF. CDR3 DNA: TGTGCCAGCTCACCACCGCCTAGCGGGGGGACAGATACGCAGTATTTT.

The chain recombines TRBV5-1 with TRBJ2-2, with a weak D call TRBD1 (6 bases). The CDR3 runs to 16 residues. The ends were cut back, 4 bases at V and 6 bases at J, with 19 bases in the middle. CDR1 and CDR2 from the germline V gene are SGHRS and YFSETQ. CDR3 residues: CASSRPGHTAPGELFF. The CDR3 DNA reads TGCGCCAGCAGCCGCCCGGGACACACAGCCCCCGGGGAGCTGTTTTTT.

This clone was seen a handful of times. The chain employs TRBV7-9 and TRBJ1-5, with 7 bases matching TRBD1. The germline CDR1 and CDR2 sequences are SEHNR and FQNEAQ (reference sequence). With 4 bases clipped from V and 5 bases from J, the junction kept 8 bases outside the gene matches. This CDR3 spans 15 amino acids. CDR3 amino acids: CASSSDTGAHQPQHF. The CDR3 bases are TGTGCCAGCAGCTCGGATACAGGGGCCCATCAGCCCCAGCATTTT. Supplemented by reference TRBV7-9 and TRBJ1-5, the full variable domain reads DTGVSQNPRHKITKRGQNVTFRCDPISEHNRLYWYRQTLGQGPEFLTYFQNEAQLEKSRLLSDRFSAERPKGSFSTLEIQRTEQGDSAMYLCASSSDTGAHQPQHFGDGTRLSIL.

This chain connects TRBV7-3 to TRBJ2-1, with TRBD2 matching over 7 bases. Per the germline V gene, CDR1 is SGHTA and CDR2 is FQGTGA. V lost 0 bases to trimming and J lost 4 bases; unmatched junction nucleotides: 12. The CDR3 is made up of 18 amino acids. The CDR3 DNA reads TGTGCCAGCAGCTTAACCGCGGGACTATCTCCCCTTTACAATGAGCAGTTCTTC. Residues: CASSLTAGLSPLYNEQFF.